Included here is one TCR beta chain sequence, with context. The antigen is unknown. Germline loops: CDR1 MGHRA, CDR2 YSYEKL. V was pared by 2 bases and J by 6 bases, with 4 bases of the junction left unmatched. CDR3 length: 15 residues. TCRdb passed the reads through MiXCR, listing each CDR3 protein once. The sample lists about 260,000 distinct CDR3 sequences, roughly an eighth seen once, with 8.8% in the top ten. These data are taken from a study of T cell repertoires in cytomegalovirus infection. For the study at large: Through public TCR beta signatures, both CMV infection and matching HLA type were indicated. Broader study findings: Summed frequency of shared TCR beta families picked out CMV carriers who also had the relevant HLA. In two of eight donors, the top clonotype was HLA-C-restricted CMV-specific.

Sequencing was performed on PBMCs. The rearrangement uses TRBV4-1 and TRBJ1-2, with 12 bases identical to TRBD1. The clonotype was recovered from a human donor in good health (CMV status not recorded). Some clones in this sample may be carry-over from other donors' samples. The CDR3 nucleotides read TGCGCCAGCAGCCAAATGGGACAGGGGGCCAATGGCTACACCTTC. This sequence encodes CASSQMGQGANGYTF.